This TCR beta chain comes out of a study of CD8 T cells and mutated HIV epitopes (dated by TCRdb to about 2021). Concerning the study at large: Acutely infected subjects were selected on the basis of the epitope form in the transmitted founder virus of each subject and of the ELISpot responses of each subject. This study used single-cell sequencing of TCR alpha/beta chains from CD8+ T cells that recognised non-adapted (NAE) and adapted (AE) versions of four HIV Nef epitopes. Of roughly 160 screened subjects, only a subset met the criteria for sorting epitope-specific T cells. TL10, KY11, RF10 and TY8 were used as the epitopes. The same epitope was not tested in every subject, and RF10 alone was examined in both acute and chronic HIV infection. The cohort comprised 6 to 8 chronically and a few acutely HIV-infected subjects.

Broad study findings and their caveats: Multiple alpha and beta chain CDR3s were present in some wells, and only cells with both an alpha and a beta chain were included. The main limitations acknowledged were the small number of subjects and the diversity of their clinical presentations. Higher clonality was observed in dual tetramer+ cells from chronic subjects than in those from acute subjects (mean difference roughly 0.3), although the study was underpowered for detection of a significant difference. Single-reactive CD8+ T cells were observed only in acutely infected subjects, suggesting that clonal selection possibly occurs between acute and chronic infection.

Explained via the paper, the time point label denotes: sampled during acute HIV-1 infection (about 23-92 days post infection). Ficoll density gradient separation was used to isolate peripheral blood mononuclear cells from leukapheresis or whole blood, and the isolated cells were then cryopreserved. Without any stimulation, thawed PBMCs were stained with HLA class I tetramers loaded with either the NAE or the AE epitope to identify resting antigen-specific CD8+ T cells. Single CD8+ T cells were sorted on a BD FACS Aria III into 96-well plates containing lysis buffer. The CDR3 measures 17 amino acids from cysteine to phenylalanine. The CDR3 DNA has 51 bases and is translated from base 1. Via the germline V gene, CDR1 is LGHNA and CDR2 YNFKEQ. Comment on this clonotype: A far larger clone is one nucleotide away, so this likely arose from a read error.

Library generation was performed with single-cell sequencing. To generate single-cell cDNA, a method adapted from Smart-seq2 and MARS-Seq was used, relying on oligo-dT primers carrying well-specific UMIs and on KAPA HiFi for the first-round PCR. After pooling, the first-round products went through nested PCR using template-switch oligo forward primers together with barcoded reverse primers specific to the TCR alpha and beta chains. The products were purified with AMPure XP, indexed with TruSeq adapters, and then quantified with the KAPA Universal qPCR Library Quantification Kit. An Illumina MiSeq running 2x300 bp paired-end chemistry was used to sequence the TCR libraries. As for the authors' bioinformatics: After quality filtering, reads were demultiplexed to wells and mapped to the TCRA and TCRB loci, after which clonotypes were assigned with MiXCR and analysis was performed in VGAS. A modified VDJfasta platform was used to deconvolute the TCR data. An analysis of CDR3 overlap between plates ruled out large-scale cross-plate contamination. To calculate clonality, the ratio of unique productive CDR3s to total productive CDR3s was subtracted from one. TCRdb ran its own pipeline on the public reads, namely fastp trimming at Q25 and MiXCR clone calling, and kept in-frame beta chains. All rows with the same CDR3 protein become a single entry with the most common DNA and genes. For this entry, the V and J calls and clone size follow TCRdb and not the study's own pipeline. The sample profile shows 650 to 800 distinct CDR3 sequences; roughly 52% of them were found once. The ten largest clones capture 45% to 55% of the sample.

Sequenced material: CD8+ T cells sorted from blood by dual tetramer staining, taken during acute HIV infection. The cell subset or site label for this specimen denotes: cells binding both NAE and AE RF10 tetramers (cross-reactive), unstimulated. The rearranged segments are TRBV4-2 and TRBJ2-7, with 9 bases aligning to TRBD1. The receptor was derived from a man younger than 40 with HIV-1 infection. The CDR3 has the sequence CASSPLSGTGHSYKQYF. The DNA reads as follows: TGCGCCAGCAGCCCCCTCTCCGGGACAGGGCACTCCTACAAGCAGTACTTC.